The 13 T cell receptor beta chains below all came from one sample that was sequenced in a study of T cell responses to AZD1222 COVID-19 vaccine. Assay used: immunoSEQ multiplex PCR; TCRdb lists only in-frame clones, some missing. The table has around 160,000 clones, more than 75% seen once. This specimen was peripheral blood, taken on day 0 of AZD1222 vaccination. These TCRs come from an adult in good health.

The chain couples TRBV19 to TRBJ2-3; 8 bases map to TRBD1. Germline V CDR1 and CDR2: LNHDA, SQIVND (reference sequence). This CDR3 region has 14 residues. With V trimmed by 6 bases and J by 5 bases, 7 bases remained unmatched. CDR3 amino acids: CASSRDRTRDTQYF. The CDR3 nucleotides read TGTGCCAGTAGCCGGGACAGGACAAGAGATACGCAGTATTTT.

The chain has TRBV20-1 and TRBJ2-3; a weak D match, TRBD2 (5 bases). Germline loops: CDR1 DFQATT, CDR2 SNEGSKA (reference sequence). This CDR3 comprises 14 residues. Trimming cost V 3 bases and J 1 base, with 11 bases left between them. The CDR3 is CSASEDYRTDTQYF. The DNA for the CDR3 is TGCAGTGCTAGTGAAGACTACCGCACAGATACGCAGTATTTT.

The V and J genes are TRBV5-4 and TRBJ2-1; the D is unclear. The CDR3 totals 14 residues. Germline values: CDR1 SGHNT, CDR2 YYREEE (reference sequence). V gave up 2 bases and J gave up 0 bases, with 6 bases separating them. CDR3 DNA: TGTGCCAGCAGCTTATGGGGCTCCTACAATGAGCAGTTCTTC. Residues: CASSLWGSYNEQFF.

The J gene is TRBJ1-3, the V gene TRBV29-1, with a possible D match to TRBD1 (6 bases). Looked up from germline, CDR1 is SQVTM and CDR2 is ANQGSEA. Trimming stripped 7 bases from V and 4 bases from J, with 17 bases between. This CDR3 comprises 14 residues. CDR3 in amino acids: CSAEFRGAGNTIYF. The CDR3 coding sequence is TGCAGCGCAGAGTTTAGGGGGGCCGGAAACACCATATATTTT.

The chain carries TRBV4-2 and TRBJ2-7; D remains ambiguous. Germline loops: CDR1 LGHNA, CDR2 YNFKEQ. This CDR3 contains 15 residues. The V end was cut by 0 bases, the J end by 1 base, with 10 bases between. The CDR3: CASSQERALSYEQYF. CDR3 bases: TGTGCCAGCAGCCAAGAGCGAGCGTTATCCTACGAGCAGTACTTC.

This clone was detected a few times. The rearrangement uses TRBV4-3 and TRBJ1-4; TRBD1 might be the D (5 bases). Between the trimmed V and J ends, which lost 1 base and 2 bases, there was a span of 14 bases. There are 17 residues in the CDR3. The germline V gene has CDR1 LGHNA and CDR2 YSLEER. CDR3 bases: TGCGCCAGCAGCCAAGGGGGGGGAGGATGGACTAATGAAAAACTGTTTTTT. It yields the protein CASSQGGGGWTNEKLFF.

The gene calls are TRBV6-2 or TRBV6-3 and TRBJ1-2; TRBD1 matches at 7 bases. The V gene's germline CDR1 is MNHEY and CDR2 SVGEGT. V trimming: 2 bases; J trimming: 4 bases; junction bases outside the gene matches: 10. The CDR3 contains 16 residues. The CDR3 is CASSYHPSQGGYGYTF. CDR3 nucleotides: TGTGCCAGCAGTTACCACCCGTCGCAGGGGGGCTATGGCTACACCTTC.

The DNA of the CDR3 is TGTGCCAGCAGTTACGATTTTAAGGTCTATGGCTACACCTTC. It is translated as CASSYDFKVYGYTF. This chain links TRBV6-6 with TRBJ1-2, with D hard to call. CDR1 and CDR2 (germline): MNHNY, SVGAGI (reference sequence). This CDR3 is built from 14 residues. Between the trimmed V and J ends, which lost 2 bases and 4 bases, there was a span of 11 bases.

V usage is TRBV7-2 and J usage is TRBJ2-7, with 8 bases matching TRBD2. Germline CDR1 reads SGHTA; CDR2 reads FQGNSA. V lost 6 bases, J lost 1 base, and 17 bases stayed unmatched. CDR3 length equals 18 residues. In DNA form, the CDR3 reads TGTGCCAGCAGGAGGAGGGTAGCGGGATTGGGCCCTTCCTACGAGCAGTACTTC. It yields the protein CASRRRVAGLGPSYEQYF.

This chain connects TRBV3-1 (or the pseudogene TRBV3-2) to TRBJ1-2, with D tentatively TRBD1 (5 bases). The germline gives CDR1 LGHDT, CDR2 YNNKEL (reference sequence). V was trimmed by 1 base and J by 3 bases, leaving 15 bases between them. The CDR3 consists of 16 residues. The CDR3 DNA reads TGTGCCAGCAGCCAAGGACAGTTATATACTTACTATGGCTACACCTTC. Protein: CASSQGQLYTYYGYTF.

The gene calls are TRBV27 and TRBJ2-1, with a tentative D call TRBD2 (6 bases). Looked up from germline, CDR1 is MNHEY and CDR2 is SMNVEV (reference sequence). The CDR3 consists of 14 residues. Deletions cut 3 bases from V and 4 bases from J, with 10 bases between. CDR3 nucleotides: TGTGCCAGCAGTTTTTTGCGGGAATACAATGAGCAGTTCTTC. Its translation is CASSFLREYNEQFF.

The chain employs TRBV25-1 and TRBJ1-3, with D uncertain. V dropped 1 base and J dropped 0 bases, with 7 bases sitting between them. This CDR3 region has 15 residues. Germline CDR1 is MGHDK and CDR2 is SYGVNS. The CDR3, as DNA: TGTGCCAGCAGTGAATCAGCCACCTCTGGAAACACCATATATTTT. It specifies CASSESATSGNTIYF.

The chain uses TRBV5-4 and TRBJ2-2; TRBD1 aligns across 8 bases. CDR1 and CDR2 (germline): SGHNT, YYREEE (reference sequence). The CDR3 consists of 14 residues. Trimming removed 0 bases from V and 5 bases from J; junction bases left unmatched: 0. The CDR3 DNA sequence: TGTGCCAGCAGCTTGGACAGGGGGACCGGGGAGCTGTTTTTT. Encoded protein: CASSLDRGTGELFF.